This T cell receptor beta chain is drawn from a study of human T cells and chemical hapten exposure. The germline CDR1 and CDR2 sequences are SNHLY and FYNNEI. The CDR3 length is 13 residues. Trimming pared 4 bases from V and 6 bases from J, leaving 7 bases between. Time point described: pre-sensitization, week 0. Treatment described: therapeutic diphenylcyclopropenone sensitization with weekly scalp DPC. TCRdb itself ran the RACE reads through MiXCR, one entry per CDR3 protein. The table records 50,000 to 70,000 distinct CDR3 sequences, 9.9% of them present only once. The chain has TRBV2 and TRBJ1-6; D gene uncertain. The sequencing used whole blood, collected in connection with sensitization to the hapten diphenylcyclopropenone (DPC). This sequence originates from a man in his forties with alopecia areata. Some clones in this sample may be carry-over from other donors' samples. The CDR3 here is CASSARLNSPLHF. CDR3 DNA sequence: TGTGCCAGCAGTGCCAGGCTTAATTCACCCCTCCACTTT.